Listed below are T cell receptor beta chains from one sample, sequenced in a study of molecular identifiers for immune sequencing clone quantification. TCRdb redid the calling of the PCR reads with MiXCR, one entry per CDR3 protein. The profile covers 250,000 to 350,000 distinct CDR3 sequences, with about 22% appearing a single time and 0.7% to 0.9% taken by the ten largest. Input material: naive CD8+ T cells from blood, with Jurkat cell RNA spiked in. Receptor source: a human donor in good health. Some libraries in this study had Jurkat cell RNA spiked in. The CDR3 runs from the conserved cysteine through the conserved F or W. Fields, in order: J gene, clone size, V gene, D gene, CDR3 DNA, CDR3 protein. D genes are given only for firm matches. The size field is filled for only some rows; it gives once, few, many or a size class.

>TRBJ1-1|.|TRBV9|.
TGTGCCAGCAGCGTAGGGGTCAGGGAAGACGAAGCTTTCTTT
CASSVGVREDEAFF
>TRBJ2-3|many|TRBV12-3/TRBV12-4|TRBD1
TGTGCCAGCAGCTTGTCGACAGGGGCTGAGGGGGATACGCAGTATTTT
CASSLSTGAEGDTQYF
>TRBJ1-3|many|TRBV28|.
TGTGCCAGCAGTTATTTGCCATACTCTGGAAACACCATATATTTT
CASSYLPYSGNTIYF
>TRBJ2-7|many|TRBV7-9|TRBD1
TGTGCCAGCAGCATCGGGACAGGGGTTTACAACGAGCAGTACTTC
CASSIGTGVYNEQYF
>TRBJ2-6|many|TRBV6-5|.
TGTGCCAGCAGTCCTGTGGGGGCCAACGTCCTGACTTTC
CASSPVGANVLTF
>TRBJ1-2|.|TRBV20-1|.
TGCAGTGCTAGAGGGGTTAGAGGGTTCGACTATGGCTACACCTTC
CSARGVRGFDYGYTF
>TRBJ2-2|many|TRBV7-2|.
TGTGCCACCCAAGAGGGGGGATATACCGGGGAGCTGTTTTTT
CATQEGGYTGELFF
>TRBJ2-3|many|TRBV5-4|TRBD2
TGTGCCAGCAGCTCGGATCCTAGCGGGAGTACAGATACGCAGTATTTT
CASSSDPSGSTDTQYF
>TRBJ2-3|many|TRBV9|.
TGTGCCAGCAGCGAAAGTTCAGGGGGCACAGATACGCAGTATTTT
CASSESSGGTDTQYF
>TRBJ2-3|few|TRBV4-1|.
TGCGCCAGCAGCCCTCAGAGTGGGCCTGGAGATACGCAGTATTTT
CASSPQSGPGDTQYF
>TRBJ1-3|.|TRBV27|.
TGTGCCAGCAGTGACACTGGAAACACCATATATTTT
CASSDTGNTIYF
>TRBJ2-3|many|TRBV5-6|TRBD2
TGTGCCAGCAGCCTTGCTAGCGGGGGGTTAGATACGCAGTATTTT
CASSLASGGLDTQYF
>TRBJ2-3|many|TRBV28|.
TGTGCCAGCAGCCTAGGGGTTACGCAGTATTTT
CASSLGVTQYF
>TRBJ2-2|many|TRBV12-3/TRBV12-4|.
TGTGCCAGCAGTTCCCGAGTCGGCGACGGGGAGCTGTTTTTT
CASSSRVGDGELFF
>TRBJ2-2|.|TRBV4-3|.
TGCGCCAGCAGCTCAAGGGGGGGTGCGGGGATGAACACCGGGGAGCTGTTTTTT
CASSSRGGAGMNTGELFF
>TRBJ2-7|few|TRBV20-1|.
TGCAGTGCTAGAGATCTCGCGGGGCTCGGGTACGAGCAGTACTTC
CSARDLAGLGYEQYF
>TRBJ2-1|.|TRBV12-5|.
TGTGCTAGTGGTTTTCAGTCGGGTGTCACATTTGAGCAGTTCTTC
CASGFQSGVTFEQFF
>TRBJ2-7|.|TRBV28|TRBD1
TGTGCCAGCAGTTACAGGGGGCGCAGCGCCTACGAGCAGTACTTC
CASSYRGRSAYEQYF
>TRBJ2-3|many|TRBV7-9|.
TGTGCCAGCAGCCCTATGGCAGATCTAAGCACAGATACGCAGTATTTT
CASSPMADLSTDTQYF
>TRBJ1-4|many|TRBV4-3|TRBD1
TGCGCCAGCAGCCGACAGGGGTCACCTGCAACTAATGAAAAACTGTTTTTT
CASSRQGSPATNEKLFF
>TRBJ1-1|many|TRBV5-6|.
TGTGCCAGCAGCCACAGGGAGGGCCTGATGATCTCTGAAGCTTTCTTT
CASSHREGLMISEAFF
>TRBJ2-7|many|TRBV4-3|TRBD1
TGCGCCAGCAGCCACGGCAGGACAGGGGGATACGAGCAGTACTTC
CASSHGRTGGYEQYF
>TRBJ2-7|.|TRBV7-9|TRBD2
TGTGCCAGCAGCATATCACCGGGACTAGTAGCCTACGAGCAGTACTTC
CASSISPGLVAYEQYF
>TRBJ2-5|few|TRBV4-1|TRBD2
TGCGCCAGCAGCCAAGATCGACGGGGGGAAGAGACCCAGTACTTC
CASSQDRRGEETQYF